The source of this T cell receptor (beta chain) is a study of graft-versus-host responses after intestinal transplantation. Across the study: Multivisceral, liver-intestinal, or isolated intestinal transplants were performed in recipients. Each patient got anti-thymocyte globulin induction, then tacrolimus and steroids for approximately 3 years. Regarding the study as a whole: Some patients had graft-donor T cell macrochimerism, and their allografts showed high graft-versus-host to host-versus-graft clonal ratios.

With regard to this clone: The antigen remains unidentified.

CDR1 and CDR2 (germline): SGHRS, YFSETQ. CDR3 length equals 15 residues. The V gene end was trimmed by 0 bases and the J gene end by 2 bases; junction bases not matched to a gene: 5. This table comes from immunoSEQ multiplex PCR, and its TCRdb copy is limited to in-frame clones, with some not included. Here the sample spans 40,000 or so clones, about 93% being singletons. This chain connects TRBV5-1 to TRBJ2-7, with 7 bases fitting TRBD2. The receptor's source is a human donor who was the organ donor for an intestinal transplant. The sample here was unstimulated CD8+ T cells sorted from spleen or lymph node cells, taken before transplant. The chain's CDR3 is CASSLAGRPPYEQYF. The CDR3 DNA sequence: TGCGCCAGCAGCTTGGCCGGGAGGCCCCCCTACGAGCAGTACTTC.